Below are 21 T cell receptor beta chains sequenced from a single sample in a study of blood T cell repertoires in COVID-19. Sequencing used immunoSEQ multiplex PCR; TCRdb keeps in-frame clones, though not all of them. The sample has over 150,000 clones; approximately 89% are singletons. Sequencing was performed on PBMCs or T cells enriched from blood (not recorded which). The source is a man aged 35-49 years who had recovered from COVID-19.

The V call is TRBV24-1, the J call TRBJ1-2; 8 bases line up with TRBD1. V was pared by 11 bases and J by 5 bases, with 3 bases of the junction left unmatched. This CDR3 has 11 residues. The germline V gene encodes CDR1 KGHDR and CDR2 SFDVKD. CDR3 loop: CANRGGYGYTF. CDR3 coding DNA: TGTGCCAACAGGGGGGGGTATGGCTACACCTTC.

The rearrangement joins TRBV19 to TRBJ1-5; no firm D call. CDR1 and CDR2 (germline): LNHDA, SQIVND (reference sequence). Trimming removed 6 bases at V and 4 bases at J, with 13 bases between. This CDR3 is 14 amino acids long. The CDR3 DNA follows: TGTGCCAGTAGGTCCTCTTCCGGGAATCAGCCCCAGCATTTT. Protein: CASRSSSGNQPQHF.

This clone was seen once. The gene calls are TRBV9 and TRBJ2-7, with 8 bases aligning to TRBD2. After removal of 4 bases from V and 0 bases from J, the junction contained 6 bases not matched to a gene. Germline V gives CDR1 SGDLS, CDR2 YYNGEE. The CDR3 contains 15 residues. This chain's CDR3 is CASSRSGSHSYEQYF. The CDR3 coding sequence is TGTGCCAGCAGCCGAAGCGGGAGTCACTCCTACGAGCAGTACTTC. The variable domain in full, with the rest retrieved from reference TRBV9 and TRBJ2-7, is DSGVTQTPKHLITATGQRVTLRCSPRSGDLSVYWYQQSLDQGLQFLIQYYNGEERAKGNILERFSAQQFPDLHSELNLSSLELGDSALYFCASSRSGSHSYEQYFGPGTRLTVT.

The chain employs TRBV30 and TRBJ1-3; 9 nucleotides align to TRBD1. The junction had 2 bases not matched to a gene; V was cut back by 5 bases and J by 0 bases. Germline lookup yields CDR1 GTSNPN and CDR2 SVGIG (reference sequence). The CDR3 is made up of 14 amino acids. Here the CDR3 DNA reads TGTGCCTGGGGGGGACAGGGCTCTGGAAACACCATATATTTT. Translation: CAWGGQGSGNTIYF.

In DNA form, the CDR3 reads TGTGCCAGCAGCCAGGACAGGGCAGGATATGGCTACACCTTC. It translates to CASSQDRAGYGYTF. The chain couples TRBV7-3 to TRBJ1-2; 8 nucleotides agree with TRBD1. The J segment lost 5 bases and the V segment lost 5 bases, leaving 7 bases of the junction unmatched. The CDR3 is 14 residues long. Germline-derived CDR1 and CDR2 are SGHTA and FQGTGA.

In DNA, the CDR3 is TGCGCCAGCAGCTTGGCCCCTTTGGGACAGGGCTCCTACAATGAGCAGTTCTTC. This gives the protein CASSLAPLGQGSYNEQFF. The chain is built from TRBV5-1 and TRBJ2-1; TRBD1 matches 9 bases. The trim removed 0 bases at V and 0 bases at J, leaving 7 bases unmatched. The CDR3 is made up of 18 amino acids. CDR1 is SGHRS and CDR2 is YFSETQ in the germline V gene.

The rearrangement joins TRBV3-1 (or the pseudogene TRBV3-2) to TRBJ1-4, with 9 bases that match TRBD1. Germline V gene data show CDR1 as LGHDT and CDR2 as YNNKEL (reference sequence). With 1 base clipped from V and 1 base from J, the junction kept 4 bases outside the gene matches. The CDR3 has 17 amino acids. DNA of the CDR3: TGTGCCAGCAGCCAAGTTAGACAGGGGGTAACTAATGAAAAACTGTTTTTT. As protein: CASSQVRQGVTNEKLFF.

This clone has just a few counts. The chain combines TRBV28 with TRBJ2-7, with 7 bases identical to TRBD1. Unmatched junction bases numbered 11, after V lost 6 bases and J lost 9 bases. This CDR3 has 13 amino acids. Germline CDR1 and CDR2: MDHEN and SYDVKM. CDR3 DNA sequence: TGTGCCAGCAGATCCGGGACAGTCGCGTTGCAGTACTTC. Amino acid sequence: CASRSGTVALQYF. The full variable domain, with the rest looked up from reference TRBV28 and TRBJ2-7, is DVKVTQSSRYLVKRTGEKVFLECVQDMDHENMFWYRQDPGLGLRLIYFSYDVKMKEKGDIPEGYSVSREKKERFSLILESASTNQTSMYLCASRSGTVALQYFGPGTRLTVT.

The chain has TRBV6-5 and TRBJ2-1; TRBD2 agrees at 11 bases. Trimming removed 7 bases from V and 4 bases from J; junction bases left unmatched: 6. This CDR3 comprises 15 residues. In germline, CDR1 is MNHEY, CDR2 SVGAGI. The CDR3 loop is CASTPTSGGYNEQFF. The CDR3 nucleotides are TGTGCCAGCACGCCTACTAGCGGGGGTTACAATGAGCAGTTCTTC.

As concerns this clone: Other DNA sequences in this sample translate to the same CDR3. The gene calls are TRBV5-1 and TRBJ2-7, with D possibly matching TRBD2 (6 bases). Germline V gives CDR1 SGHRS, CDR2 YFSETQ. The CDR3 covers 15 residues. The V end lost 2 bases, the J end lost 0 bases, and 12 bases lay between the germline ends. CDR3 DNA sequence: TGCGCCAGCAGCTTAGGAGGGGCCGGCTCCTACGAGCAGTACTTC. Its protein product is CASSLGGAGSYEQYF.

CDR3 sequence: CATSDSGQAYGYTF. The DNA for the CDR3 is TGTGCCACCAGTGATTCCGGACAGGCCTATGGCTACACCTTC. The chain employs TRBV24-1 and TRBJ1-2; 7 bases are a match to TRBD1. Germline loops: CDR1 KGHDR, CDR2 SFDVKD. The trim removed 2 bases at V and 4 bases at J, leaving 3 bases unmatched. The length of the CDR3 is 14 residues.

V is TRBV5-1 and J is TRBJ1-6; D remains ambiguous. The ends were cut back, 2 bases at V and 8 bases at J, with 11 bases in the middle. This CDR3 is 14 amino acids long. The V gene's germline CDR1 is SGHRS and CDR2 YFSETQ. The CDR3 sequence is CASSFGINDSPLHF. CDR3 in DNA: TGCGCCAGCAGCTTCGGGATTAACGATTCACCCCTCCACTTT.

The chain combines TRBV7-9 with TRBJ2-2; D may be TRBD1 (6 bases). Looked up from germline, CDR1 is SEHNR and CDR2 is FQNEAQ (reference sequence). The germline V and J ends were trimmed by 3 bases and 1 base, with 12 bases remaining between them. The CDR3 has 16 residues. For the CDR3, the DNA is TGTGCCAGCAGCTTCTCGACAGGCTGGAACACCGGGGAGCTGTTTTTT. It codes for CASSFSTGWNTGELFF.

This sequence joins TRBV5-1 and TRBJ2-7; D perhaps matches TRBD2 (5 bases). The germline V and J ends were trimmed by 6 bases and 0 bases, with 10 bases remaining between them. CDR1 is SGHRS and CDR2 is YFSETQ in the germline V gene. There are 13 residues in the CDR3. CDR3 protein: CASKAALSYEQYF. The CDR3 coding sequence is TGCGCCAGCAAAGCGGCTCTCTCCTACGAGCAGTACTTC.

The V and J genes are TRBV4-1 and TRBJ1-1; 9 bases are shared with TRBD1. The CDR3 is 17 amino acids. Germline assignment: CDR1 MGHRA and CDR2 YSYEKL. Losses at the gene ends were 4 bases for V and 5 bases for J; bases not matched to a gene: 14. CDR3 region: CASSLRTGEHTGTEAFF. The CDR3 nucleotides read TGCGCCAGCAGCCTCAGGACAGGGGAACATACGGGAACTGAAGCTTTCTTT.

This chain joins TRBV5-4 and TRBJ1-2, with D tentatively TRBD1 (5 bases). Trimming cost V 0 bases and J 4 bases, with 7 bases left between them. This CDR3 has 13 amino acids. Germline V CDR1 and CDR2: SGHNT, YYREEE (reference sequence). The CDR3 is CASSLEGAYGYTF. The CDR3 DNA sequence: TGTGCCAGCAGCTTGGAAGGGGCCTATGGCTACACCTTC.

CDR3 residues: CASSLDQGFYEQYF. DNA for the CDR3: TGTGCCAGCAGCTTGGACCAGGGCTTCTACGAGCAGTACTTC. The chain links TRBV5-5 to TRBJ2-7, with a tentative D call TRBD1 (5 bases). V lost 0 bases and J 3 bases, leaving 10 bases between the germline ends. Per germline, CDR1 SGHKS and CDR2 YYEKEE (reference sequence). The CDR3 covers 14 residues.

This clone was recorded only once. The rearrangement links TRBV5-4 to TRBJ2-7, with 13 bases fitting TRBD2. Unmatched junction bases numbered 4, after V lost 0 bases and J lost 7 bases. The CDR3 contains 15 residues. Germline CDR1 reads SGHNT; CDR2 reads YYREEE (reference sequence). DNA of the CDR3: TGTGCCAGCAGCTTGGGGACTAGCGGGAGCGGGGAGCAGTACTTC. It translates to CASSLGTSGSGEQYF.

V and J are TRBV24-1 and TRBJ1-5; possible D gene TRBD1, 6 bases. Trimming pared 3 bases from V and 6 bases from J, leaving 14 bases between. The CDR3 length is 15 residues. CDR1 and CDR2 (germline): KGHDR, SFDVKD. The chain's CDR3 is CATSDAGTPGQPQHF. In DNA form, the CDR3 reads TGTGCCACCAGTGATGCCGGGACACCGGGTCAGCCCCAGCATTTT.

This clone was recorded once. This chain links TRBV6-1 with TRBJ2-7; TRBD2 matches at 7 bases. CDR3 length equals 15 residues. Germline lookup yields CDR1 MNHNS and CDR2 SASEGT. The V segment lost 2 bases and the J segment 3 bases; nucleotides outside the gene matches: 7. In nucleotides, the CDR3 is TGTGCCAGCAGTGAATGGGATCAGCGGGGCTACGAGCAGTACTTC. It translates to CASSEWDQRGYEQYF.

This clone showed up many times. The gene calls are TRBV10-2 and TRBJ2-1, with 12 bases aligning to TRBD2. Germline V gene data show CDR1 as WSHSY and CDR2 as SAAADI. V dropped 3 bases and J dropped 0; count of bases not matched to a gene: 3. The CDR3 loop spans 17 amino acids. The CDR3, as DNA: TGCGCCAGCAGTGACCTAGCGGGGGGGTCCTCCTACAATGAGCAGTTCTTC. The encoded protein is CASSDLAGGSSYNEQFF.